The sample holds a few counts of the clone carrying this TCR beta chain. As yet, its antigen is unknown. These data come from a study of CD8+ T cells in alopecia areata. Germline assignment: CDR1 MDHEN and CDR2 SYDVKM. Losses at the gene ends were 7 bases for V and 7 bases for J; bases not matched to a gene: 10. This CDR3 spans 15 amino acids. Lesional scalp punch biopsies and peripheral blood came from alopecia areata patients. Sequencing relied on a cDNA template that was reverse transcribed from extracted RNA. The repertoire was sequenced with immunoSEQ multiplex PCR; TCRdb's copy has only in-frame clones and lacks some. The sample has about 110,000 clones; 45% to 60% are singletons. Study results and limitations: Especially in alopecia totalis/universalis, lesional scalp showed greater clonality than normal scalp did.

What was sequenced was NKG2D-low CD8+ T cells sorted from blood. The J gene is TRBJ1-5, the V gene TRBV28; the match to TRBD1 covers 10 bases. This TCR was recovered from a human donor with alopecia areata. This CDR3 reads CASNQRDRGRQPQHF. The DNA of the CDR3 is TGTGCCAGCAACCAGAGGGACAGGGGAAGGCAGCCCCAGCATTTT.